These 28 T cell receptor beta chains were all obtained from the same sample, sequenced in a study of T cell repertoires in cytomegalovirus infection. The antigens of these receptors remain unknown. Each CDR3 protein is one row after TCRdb ran MiXCR on the reads. The sample has about 900,000 distinct CDR3 sequences; roughly 30% are singletons. The specimen comprised cultured CD8+ T cells from PBMCs, sampled from culture after CMV antigen stimulation. These receptors were collected from a human donor in good health (CMV status not recorded). Some clones in this sample may be carry-over from other donors' samples.

There are a few counts of this clonotype. V usage is TRBV28 and J usage is TRBJ2-1, with TRBD1 as a possible D gene (6 bases). Germline V lookup: CDR1 MDHEN, CDR2 SYDVKM. Trimming left V 6 bases short and J 9 bases short, with 15 bases between. The CDR3 runs to 13 residues. CDR3 loop: CASSLDSSTEQFF. CDR3 DNA: TGTGCCAGCAGCCTGGACAGTTCGACTGAGCAGTTCTTC.

The rearrangement uses TRBV29-1 and TRBJ1-3; D ambiguous. The V gene's germline CDR1 is SQVTM and CDR2 ANQGSEA. Trimming pared 4 bases from V and 0 bases from J, leaving 10 bases between. CDR3 size: 14 residues. The CDR3 coding sequence is TGCAGCGTTGGCTCAGGTCCCTCTGGAAACACCATATATTTT. It specifies CSVGSGPSGNTIYF. Complete variable domain (other parts from reference TRBV29-1 and TRBJ1-3): SAVISQKPSRDICQRGTSLTIQCQVDSQVTMMFWYRQQPGQSLTLIATANQGSEATYESGFVIDKFPISRPNLTFSTLTVSNMSPEDSSIYLCSVGSGPSGNTIYFGEGSWLTVV.

Notes on this clonotype: One base away lies a much larger clone, so this may be a sequencing read error. CDR3 sequence (DNA): TGTGCCAGCAGCTTAGTGGCGGCAGGCCAGAATTTACCCCTCCACTTT. The encoded protein is CASSLVAAGQNLPLHF. This rearrangement joins TRBV7-6 to TRBJ1-6; the D is unclear. Germline CDR1 SGHVS, CDR2 FNYEAQ. The CDR3 sequence is 16 residues long.

Here the CDR3 DNA reads TGTGCCAGCAGCGTCCGGAGCGGGGGGGACACAGATACGCAGTATTTT. Amino acids: CASSVRSGGDTDTQYF. The chain carries TRBV9 and TRBJ2-3; 10 bases are shared with TRBD2. The ends lost 2 bases at V and 2 bases at J; junction bases unmatched: 5. There are 16 residues in the CDR3. Per the germline V gene, CDR1 is SGDLS and CDR2 is YYNGEE.

This clonotype came up a few times. CDR3 region: CASSYRTSGIHNEQFF. The CDR3 DNA reads TGTGCCAGCAGCTATCGGACTAGCGGAATACACAATGAGCAGTTCTTC. The chain recombines TRBV11-3 with TRBJ2-1, with 10 bases that match TRBD2. CDR1 and CDR2 (germline): SGHNT, YENEEA. J gave up 5 bases and V 4 bases, and 8 bases lay outside the gene matches. This CDR3 has 16 residues.

The V call is TRBV2, the J call TRBJ2-1; 12 bases fit TRBD1. V was clipped by 11 bases and J by 5 bases; unmatched bases: 10. The CDR3 consists of 15 residues. Germline V lookup: CDR1 SNHLY, CDR2 FYNNEI. The CDR3 region has the DNA TGTGCCGCCCAAGCCGGGACAGGGGGCCACAATGAGCAGTTCTTC. It codes for CAAQAGTGGHNEQFF.

The chain employs TRBV6-5 and TRBJ1-2; TRBD1 might be the D (6 bases). The V end was cut by 2 bases, the J end by 4 bases, with 14 bases between. Germline values: CDR1 MNHEY, CDR2 SVGAGI. This CDR3 spans 15 amino acids. The CDR3 sequence is CASSYGGGRRYGYTF. The CDR3 DNA is TGTGCCAGCAGTTACGGCGGGGGCCGGCGCTATGGCTACACCTTC.

This sequence joins TRBV20-1 and TRBJ2-1; 12 bases map to TRBD2. Germline V gene sequence: CDR1 DFQATT, CDR2 SNEGSKA (reference sequence). V gave up 6 bases and J gave up 5 bases; unmatched junction bases: 2. The CDR3 covers 13 residues. The CDR3 DNA sequence: TGCAGTGCCCCTAGCGGGGGGGACAATGAGCAGTTCTTC. This gives the protein CSAPSGGDNEQFF.

On this clonotype itself: A clone one base away is much larger, so this may be a read error. The rearrangement joins TRBV7-2 to TRBJ1-2; unclear D gene. Per germline, CDR1 SGHTA and CDR2 FQGNSA. With 5 bases removed from V and 5 bases from J, the gap between germline ends came to 24 bases. The CDR3 has 17 residues. CDR3 DNA: TGTGCCAGCAGCCTTCACTACAAGGATTCTCCCCAATATGGCTACACCTTC. Its protein is CASSLHYKDSPQYGYTF.

This clonotype has more than one count but fewer than ten. The rearrangement joins TRBV19 to TRBJ2-3; maybe TRBD1 (6 bases). Trimming took 9 bases from V and 3 from J, leaving 19 bases between them. The CDR3 length is 15 residues. Germline assignment: CDR1 LNHDA and CDR2 SQIVND (reference sequence). CDR3 nucleotides: TGTGCCAGCAGGGGTCAGAGGGGTCGAACAGATACGCAGTATTTT. Translating gives CASRGQRGRTDTQYF.

This clonotype was picked up many times. This rearrangement joins TRBV7-2 to TRBJ2-6; 9 positions agree with TRBD2. V was pared by 1 base and J by 1 base, with 11 bases of the junction left unmatched. CDR1 is SGHTA, CDR2 FQGNSA, per germline. This CDR3 is built from 20 residues. For the CDR3, the DNA is TGTGCCAGCAGCTTAGTAAGACTTGGCGGGGGGGCGTCTGGGGCCAACGTCCTGACTTTC. Translating gives CASSLVRLGGGASGANVLTF.

Details on this clonotype: One end of the junction varies from germline; a read error may be responsible. The chain is built from TRBV15 and TRBJ1-6; maybe TRBD1 (5 bases). CDR1 and CDR2 from the germline V gene are LNHNV and YYDKDF (reference sequence). The CDR3 runs to 14 residues. The CDR3 nucleotides read TGTGCCACCAGCCAGCAGCAGGGATATTCACCCCCCCACTTT. As protein: CATSQQQGYSPPHF. Full variable domain (missing parts from reference TRBV15 and TRBJ1-6): DAMVIQNPRYQVTQFGKPVTLSCSQTLNHNVMYWYQQKSSQAPKLLFHYYDKDFNNEADTPDNFQSRRPNTSFCFLDIRSPGLGDTAMYLCATSQQQGYSPPHFGNGTRLTVT.

In this sample, this clonotype turned up a few times. The chain has TRBV6-5 and TRBJ2-2; D remains ambiguous. CDR3 size: 13 residues. Germline CDR1 MNHEY, CDR2 SVGAGI. The V end was cut by 0 bases, the J end by 6 bases, with 5 bases between. CDR3 loop: CASSYSYSGELFF. CDR3 in DNA: TGTGCCAGCAGTTACTCGTATTCCGGGGAGCTGTTTTTT.

The chain uses TRBV20-1 and TRBJ2-3, with 7 nucleotides matching TRBD1. The germline gives CDR1 DFQATT, CDR2 SNEGSKA (reference sequence). With V trimmed by 8 bases and J by 3 bases, 11 bases remained unmatched. This CDR3 region has 14 residues. As DNA, the CDR3 is TGCAGTCCTGCAGGGGGAAAGGCAACAGATACGCAGTATTTT. Its translation: CSPAGGKATDTQYF.

This clonotype was recorded at least ten times. The J gene is TRBJ1-2, the V gene TRBV7-2; 12 bases fit TRBD1. Germline V CDR1 and CDR2: SGHTA, FQGNSA. This CDR3 has 17 residues. The V segment lost 5 bases and the J segment 7 bases; nucleotides outside the gene matches: 14. The CDR3 DNA follows: TGTGCCAGCAGCCACGGGGACAGGGGGCACAGGGTCGGTGGCTACACCTTC. The encoded protein is CASSHGDRGHRVGGYTF.

The rearrangement uses TRBV7-6 and TRBJ2-7, with a tentative D call TRBD1 (6 bases). V gave up 6 bases and J gave up 0 bases, with 18 bases separating them. The CDR3 is 16 residues long. CDR1 is SGHVS, CDR2 FNYEAQ, per germline. In DNA, the CDR3 is TGTGCCAGCAGTCCCCCCGGAGCAGGGGACTCCTACGAGCAGTACTTC. Translation gives CASSPPGAGDSYEQYF.

The rearrangement joins TRBV6-6 to TRBJ2-6; D gene uncertain. V was clipped by 2 bases and J by 4 bases, with 9 bases between them. CDR1 and CDR2 from the germline V gene are MNHNY and SVGAGI (reference sequence). The length of the CDR3 is 15 residues. CDR3 residues: CASSYAVRGANVLTF. The CDR3 DNA reads TGTGCCAGCAGTTACGCTGTAAGAGGGGCCAACGTCCTGACTTTC.

The chain combines TRBV7-9 with TRBJ2-5; D is unresolved. Germline values: CDR1 SEHNR, CDR2 FQNEAQ (reference sequence). The CDR3 loop spans 14 amino acids. V was clipped by 5 bases and J by 0 bases, with 10 bases between them. CDR3 coding DNA: TGTGCCAGCAGCGAGAGCTCATACCAAGAGACCCAGTACTTC. Protein: CASSESSYQETQYF.

The gene calls are TRBV20-1 and TRBJ1-5, with a tentative D call TRBD1 (5 bases). Germline assignment: CDR1 DFQATT and CDR2 SNEGSKA (reference sequence). This CDR3 contains 15 residues. Trimming left V 4 bases short and J 1 base short, with 14 bases between. The CDR3 loop is CSATSRRASNQPQHF. Here the CDR3 DNA reads TGCAGTGCTACCTCACGCAGGGCAAGCAATCAGCCCCAGCATTTT.

This clonotype was detected only a few times. The J gene is TRBJ2-1, the V gene TRBV5-1; the match to TRBD1 covers 9 bases. Germline assignment: CDR1 SGHRS and CDR2 YFSETQ. The CDR3 is 16 residues long. After removal of 6 bases from V and 1 base from J, the junction contained 8 bases not matched to a gene. The CDR3: CASTPTGTGSYNEQFF. CDR3 DNA: TGCGCCAGCACCCCTACCGGGACAGGGTCCTACAATGAGCAGTTCTTC.

This clonotype was counted a few times. The rearrangement links TRBV6-5 to TRBJ2-2; D may match TRBD1 or TRBD2 (6 bases each). V was cut by 3 bases and J by 7 bases, with 18 bases left in between. The germline V gene encodes CDR1 MNHEY and CDR2 SVGAGI. The CDR3 consists of 16 residues. The CDR3, as DNA: TGTGCCAGCAGTTATGGGGGGCCGACTAACCACGGGGAGCTGTTTTTT. It specifies CASSYGGPTNHGELFF.

This clonotype was found a few times. The rearrangement joins TRBV6-5 to TRBJ1-1; no clear D gene. Trimming removed 0 bases from V and 6 bases from J, with 8 bases in between. The germline V gene has CDR1 MNHEY and CDR2 SVGAGI. The CDR3 spans 13 residues. The CDR3: CASSYSTISEAFF. The DNA for the CDR3 is TGTGCCAGCAGTTACTCTACGATTTCTGAAGCTTTCTTT.

In its sample, this clonotype was seen many times. This chain uses TRBV7-9 with TRBJ1-1; D gene unclear. The CDR3 has 15 residues. Germline V CDR1 and CDR2: SEHNR, FQNEAQ (reference sequence). V was clipped by 2 bases and J by 5 bases, with 15 bases between them. The DNA for the CDR3 is TGTGCCAGCAGCTTATACTCGAGGGTGATTACTGAAGCTTTCTTT. Protein product: CASSLYSRVITEAFF.

The chain recombines TRBV5-3 with TRBJ2-2; D tentatively fits TRBD1 or TRBD2 (5 bases each). TRBV5-3 falls under the ORF class, with uncertain function. This CDR3 is 18 amino acids long. V dropped 5 bases and J dropped 0 bases, with 20 bases sitting between them. The CDR3 nucleotides are TGTGCCAGAAGTCCCCCGGGACGGGAACCCTCGAACACCGGGGAGCTGTTTTTT. This encodes CARSPPGREPSNTGELFF.

This chain links TRBV28 with TRBJ2-3; TRBD2 matches 8 bases. The V gene end was trimmed by 5 bases and the J gene end by 12 bases; junction bases not matched to a gene: 7. Germline CDR1 reads MDHEN; CDR2 reads SYDVKM. The CDR3 spans 12 residues. The chain's CDR3 is CASSPGTRKQYF. The CDR3 DNA is TGTGCCAGCAGTCCCGGGACTAGGAAACAGTATTTT.

About this clonotype: A much more abundant neighbour one base away suggests this may be a read error. The V and J genes are TRBV7-2 and TRBJ2-5; tentatively, D is TRBD1 (6 bases). The CDR3 consists of 15 residues. CDR1 SGHTA and CDR2 FQGNSA come from the germline V gene. The CDR3 DNA reads as TGTGCCAGCAGCTTAGGGGGGCGGTTCCAAGAGACCCGGTACTTC. This gives the protein CASSLGGRFQETRYF.

V gene TRBV20-1 combines with J gene TRBJ2-7, with D perhaps matching TRBD1 (6 bases). The CDR3 extends over 17 amino acids. Trimming stripped 1 base from V and 0 bases from J, with 19 bases between. The V gene's germline CDR1 is DFQATT and CDR2 SNEGSKA (reference sequence). The CDR3 region has the DNA TGCAGTGCTAGAGTGCCCCCTACCGGGACATTCTCCTACGAGCAGTACGTC. Translating it yields CSARVPPTGTFSYEQYV.

This clonotype occurred many times. This chain joins TRBV7-2 and TRBJ2-5; D is perhaps TRBD1 (6 bases). CDR1 is SGHTA and CDR2 is FQGNSA in the germline V gene. The CDR3 sequence is 15 residues long. Trimming took 1 base from V and 5 from J, leaving 14 bases between them. The CDR3, as DNA: TGTGCCAGCAGCTTAGAGGGCAGGGGATATGAGACCCAGTACTTC. It encodes CASSLEGRGYETQYF.